This T cell receptor beta chain was documented in a study of cytomegalovirus exposure and HLA in healthy donors. The J segment lost 1 base and the V segment lost 0 bases, leaving 13 bases of the junction unmatched. The germline gives CDR1 LGHNA, CDR2 YSLEER. The CDR3 is 20 residues long. General study findings and limits: According to the study, 160 or so TCR beta chains were cytomegalovirus-associated. Reported performance of the classifier showed diagnosis of cytomegalovirus status with high specificity and sensitivity. Generally TCR sequences proved uncommon, though certain public TCRs appeared in numerous donors.

Profiling relied on immunoSEQ multiplex PCR, and the TCRdb table lists in-frame clones only, not all of them. The data show more than 150,000 clones, with 84% seen just once and approximately 7% held by the top ten. Concerning this clone itself: Antigen unknown.

The TCR originated in a man younger than 35 in good health and CMV-seropositive. The sequencing sample was made of PBMCs. The gene calls are TRBV4-3 and TRBJ2-3, with 10 bases lining up with TRBD2. This chain's CDR3 is CASSQDIALAGVFGTDTQYF. Here the CDR3 DNA reads TGCGCCAGCAGCCAAGATATTGCGCTAGCGGGAGTTTTTGGCACAGATACGCAGTATTTT.